This TCR beta chain was profiled in a study of blood T cell repertoires in COVID-19 (TCRdb year 2020). For the study in its entirety: Collaborator samples came from the United States, Italy and Spain and covered acute and convalescent phases of COVID-19. The material from the prospective study consisted of cDNA or gDNA derived from T cells, B-cell-depleted T cells, or PBMCs. Subjects who had been exposed to COVID-19, were actively infected with it, or had recovered from it provided the deeply sampled blood TCRbeta repertoires that made up the dataset. The repertoires were made available in a free public database intended to serve as a resource for research on the immune response to SARS-CoV-2. Samples came from the ongoing ImmuneRACE study (first 160 participants) plus 1,254 subjects from 6 global collaborators. A de-identified subject ID, COVID-19 status, age in years and sex were almost always included in the sample metadata. Where available, HLA class I and class II types were obtained from metadata supplied by the sample provider rather than from assay-based typing.

For this clone: The target of this receptor is not known. Base-call qualities are not available, and no considerably larger clone is one nucleotide away.

TCRbeta CDR3 regions were amplified from genomic DNA using the immunoSEQ Assay, a bias-controlled multiplex PCR. On the study's bioinformatics: The number of nucleated cells in each sample was estimated from the amplification of reference gene primers within the assay. To quantify the absolute abundance of each unique TCRbeta CDR3 rearrangement, sequence reads were collapsed and filtered. For each sample, productive Simpson clonality was calculated as the square root of Simpson's diversity index over productive rearrangements. TCRdb re-hosts the immuneACCESS table, in-frame sequences only. Its copies lack some clones; in the studies checked, an unresolved V gene accounts for under half of them, and the cause for the rest is not known. Clone size and V and J calls were adopted from that table, with D and trimming inferred from the DNA. Within this sample are roughly 440,000 clones, with approximately 89% of them counted one time only. The biggest ten clones account for around an eighth of the sample.

Overall study outcomes, separate from this receptor: The quantity of clinical and demographic metadata differed by source and by participant and was supplied without curation.

At one collaborating source in Seattle, patients were enrolled during active infection and were followed longitudinally through the course of disease. Whole blood was collected in K2EDTA tubes by collaborating institutions according to the institutions' own protocols. For TCRbeta analysis, collaborators shipped samples as frozen whole blood, isolated PBMCs, or DNA extracted from either of those sample types. V loses 5 bases of germline sequence and J loses 1 base, and the interval between the two ends is 19 bases. Counted from cysteine to phenylalanine, this CDR3 has 17 amino acids. The CDR3 DNA has 51 bases and is translated from base 1. CDR1 and CDR2 are drawn from the germline V gene: MGHRA, YSYEKL.

The rearrangement combines TRBV4-1 with TRBJ2-3, with TRBD1 tentatively as D gene (6 bases match). Specimen: peripheral blood. The sequence came from a woman between 50 and 59 years old with COVID-19, enrolled during active disease. This receptor carries the CDR3 CASSATGTLRGTDTQYF. The nucleotide sequence is TGCGCCAGCAGCGCTACCGGGACACTCAGAGGCACAGATACGCAGTATTTT.